Sequencing of this T cell receptor beta chain was carried out in a study of cytomegalovirus exposure and HLA in healthy donors. About the study: Among the roughly 380 donors who were genotyped, about 84% fell in the genetic ancestry cluster that is associated with self-reported Caucasian donors.

General observations from the study: Some V segments could not be told apart, so they were left out, TRBV6-2 and TRBV6-3 among them. Listed as cytomegalovirus-associated were over 150 TCR beta chains.

Researchers ran the PCR with 60 Vbeta and 13 Jbeta primers. Libraries were prepared by immunoSEQ multiplex PCR; TCRdb keeps only in-frame clonotypes and omits some of them. The sample contains roughly 200,000 clones, less than 80% of which appear only once. Trimming left V 5 bases short and J 0 bases short, with 14 bases between. Germline V CDR1 and CDR2: MNHEY, SMNVEV (reference sequence). The CDR3 has 16 residues. Concerning this clone: What it binds is unknown.

This chain connects TRBV27 to TRBJ1-3; D might be TRBD1 (6 bases). The specimen was PBMCs. The receptor comes from a middle-aged woman in good health and CMV-seronegative. CDR3 protein: CASSPQGITSGNTIYF. The CDR3, as DNA: TGTGCCAGCAGTCCCCAGGGGATAACCTCTGGAAACACCATATATTTT.